This TCR beta chain came from a study of blood T cell repertoires in COVID-19. At the level of the study: Acute and convalescent COVID-19 samples came from the United States, Italy and Spain. T cells, B-cell-depleted T cells, or PBMCs supplied cDNA or gDNA.

CDR1 and CDR2 from the germline V gene are SNHLY and FYNNEI. CDR3 length: 16 residues. The V end lost 0 bases, the J end lost 4 bases, and 15 bases lay between the germline ends. Authors' analysis steps: Reference gene primer amplification in the assay estimated nucleated cell counts. Clones were read by immunoSEQ multiplex PCR, and TCRdb kept only the in-frame ones, dropping some. V and J calls and clone size are as listed in that table; D and trimming were resolved from the DNA. The repertoire includes about 120,000 clones, 70% to 90% of them detected once, and approximately 1.1% sits in the top ten.

The clonotype comes from an elderly woman with acute or convalescent COVID-19. The chain employs TRBV2 and TRBJ1-2; D might be TRBD1 (6 bases). Input material: peripheral blood. The DNA of the CDR3 is TGTGCCAGCAGTGAAGCTAAGCCGACAGGTCCCTATGGCTACACCTTC. It specifies CASSEAKPTGPYGYTF.